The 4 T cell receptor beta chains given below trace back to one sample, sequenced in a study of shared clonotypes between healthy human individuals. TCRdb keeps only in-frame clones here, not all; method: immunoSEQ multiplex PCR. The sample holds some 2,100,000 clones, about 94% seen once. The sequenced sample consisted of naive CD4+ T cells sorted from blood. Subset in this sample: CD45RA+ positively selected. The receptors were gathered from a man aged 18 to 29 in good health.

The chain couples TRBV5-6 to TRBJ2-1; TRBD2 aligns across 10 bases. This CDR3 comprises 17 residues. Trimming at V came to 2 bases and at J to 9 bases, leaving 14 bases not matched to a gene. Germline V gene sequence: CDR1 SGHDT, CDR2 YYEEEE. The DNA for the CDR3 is TGTGCCAGCAGCTTCCTAGGTTGGGCTAGCGGGAGTTTTGAGCAGTTCTTC. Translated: CASSFLGWASGSFEQFF.

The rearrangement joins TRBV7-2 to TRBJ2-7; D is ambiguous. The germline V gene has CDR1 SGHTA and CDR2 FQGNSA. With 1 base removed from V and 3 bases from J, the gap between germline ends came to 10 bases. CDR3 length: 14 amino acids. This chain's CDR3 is CASSLVNSDYEQYF. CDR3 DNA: TGTGCCAGCAGCTTAGTCAACAGCGACTACGAGCAGTACTTC.

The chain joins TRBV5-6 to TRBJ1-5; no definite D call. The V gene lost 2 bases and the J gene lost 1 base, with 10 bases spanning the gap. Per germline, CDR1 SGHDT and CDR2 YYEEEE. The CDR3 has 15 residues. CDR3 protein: CASSFGPRSNQPQHF. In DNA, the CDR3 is TGTGCCAGCAGCTTCGGCCCGCGGAGCAATCAGCCCCAGCATTTT.

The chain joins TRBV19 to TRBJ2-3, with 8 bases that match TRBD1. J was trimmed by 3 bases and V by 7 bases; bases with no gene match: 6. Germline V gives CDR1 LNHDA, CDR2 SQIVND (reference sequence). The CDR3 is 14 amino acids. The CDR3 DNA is TGTGCCAGTAATAGGGACAGGAGGACAGATACGCAGTATTTT. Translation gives CASNRDRRTDTQYF.